Listed below are T cell receptor beta chains from one sample, sequenced in a study of long-term antiretroviral therapy in people with HIV. Method: immunoSEQ multiplex PCR; TCRdb's copy keeps in-frame clones and lacks some. Of about 39,000 clones listed, approximately 87% are singletons. This specimen consisted of unsorted PBMCs, obtained 1.2 years after starting antiretroviral therapy. The source is a woman aged 50 to 60 with HIV. The CDR3 runs from the conserved cysteine through the conserved F or W. Each record gives: J gene, V gene, D gene, CDR3 DNA, CDR3 protein. The D gene is left open where the match is weak.

>TRBJ1-1|TRBV25-1|TRBD1
TGTGCCAGCAGTAAGGACAGGGGAGGCACTGAAGCTTTCTTT
CASSKDRGGTEAFF
>TRBJ1-4|TRBV7-9|.
TGTGCCAGCAGCCGCCGAGGGGTTACAGGGATGGAAAAACTGTTTTTT
CASSRRGVTGMEKLFF
>TRBJ2-2|TRBV7-9|.
TGTGCCAGCAGTCGAATGACTGCCACCGGGGAGCTGTTTTTT
CASSRMTATGELFF
>TRBJ2-7|TRBV29-1|TRBD2
TGCAGCGTTGAACGCAGCGGGGCCACCTACGAGCAGTACTTC
CSVERSGATYEQYF
>TRBJ1-2|TRBV12-5|.
TGTGCTAGTGGTTCGGACAACCAGGGCTACACCTTC
CASGSDNQGYTF
>TRBJ2-5|TRBV7-3|.
TGTGCCAGCAGCGGGTCCAGGGAAGAGACCCAGTACTTC
CASSGSREETQYF
>TRBJ1-2|TRBV11-1|.
TGTGCCAGCAGCTACGACAGAAGTGGTGGCTACACCTTC
CASSYDRSGGYTF
>TRBJ2-2|TRBV4-1|.
TGCGCCAGCAGCCCAGAGTGGGTCACCGGGGAGCTGTTTTTT
CASSPEWVTGELFF
>TRBJ1-1|TRBV19|.
TGTGCCAGTACTGAGGATTGGAACACTGAAGCTTTCTTT
CASTEDWNTEAFF
>TRBJ2-7|TRBV5-5|.
TGTGCCAGCAGCTTGGCAGGAGGGGTCGGACGGGACTCACCTCTCGAGCAGTACTTC
CASSLAGGVGRDSPLEQYF